Reported below is one T cell receptor beta chain. This receptor's antigen is unknown. Base quality data are lacking; no much larger clone is found one base away. In total, roughly 710 healthy bone marrow donors made up the cohort. All cohort members were sampled while nominally healthy, although unrecorded immune exposures were likely present. The donor was CMV seropositive and belonged to the group of 250 to 350 seropositive cohort members. Every donor gave a peripheral blood sample, and the peripheral blood mononuclear cells from that sample were used for TCR beta sequencing. Genomic DNA was extracted from the blood cell samples with the Qiagen DNeasy Blood Extraction Kit. The CDR3 starts with the cysteine, ends with the phenylalanine, and has 13 residues. The entry retains the CDR3 DNA only, 39 bases that are in frame from base 1. The germline V gene (reference sequence) provides CDR1 SEHNR and CDR2 FQNEAQ. V and J are trimmed by 5 bases and 7 bases, and the gene matches miss 4 bases of the junction.

This sample stems from a study of cytomegalovirus exposure and HLA in healthy donors (dated by TCRdb to 2015 to 2018). Background on the whole study: An earlier analysis of roughly 500 of the donors reported 250 to 350 Gb of sequence data and more than 90 million unique TCR beta sequences from 190 million or so T cells. Roughly 300 gigabases of sequencing data and tens of millions of unique TCR sequences made up an early release that covered roughly 670 HLA-typed donors. The genetic ancestry cluster associated with self-reported Caucasian donors included 81% of the roughly 410 genotyped donors. The study aimed to test whether cataloging public T cell receptors could reveal signatures of past pathogen exposure. The study profiled the T cell repertoires of approximately 700 subjects by immunosequencing and related them to cytomegalovirus serostatus. In addition to the first cohort of roughly 700 subjects, a separate validation cohort of approximately 130 different subjects was used. High-throughput TCR immunosequencing, statistical association of individual TCRs with disease status, and machine learning were combined to predict cytomegalovirus infection status. A later analysis re-analyzed previously published TCR beta repertoires from 650 to 800 donors and added high-resolution HLA genotyping to study TCR occurrence patterns. The later analysis used no new phenotypic data to find candidate immune exposures, relying instead on TCR beta sequences and their occurrence across donors. In an earlier analysis of a few hundred of the donors, high-throughput TCR beta sequencing was used to judge whether each TCR beta V gene segment behaved as functional or pseudogenic. Donor age, sex, ethnicity and CMV serostatus were collected together with the repertoire data. A later genetic analysis took genome-wide SNP genotypes for about 55% of the roughly 700 donors and used that subset as a discovery cohort. All discovery cohort repertoires had been generated using a single sequencing platform. HLA typing covered class I and class II loci at four-digit resolution. Typing coverage varied by locus: about 620-640 donors for A, B, C, DRB1 and DQB1; more than 500 for DQA1; more than 600 for DPA1; around 450 for DPB1. Several DR-DQ haplotypes were treated as single units for association and clustering because of strong linkage in the cohort. Among roughly 400 genotyped donors of the cohort, an average of about 220,000 unique TCR beta nucleotide sequences was sequenced per donor, of which about 19% were non-productive. Results the study describes overall, beyond this receptor: A further reported finding was that TCR beta sequences accurately predicted the HLA-A and HLA-B alleles for most subjects in the first cohort. A later analysis found that most CMV-associated TCR beta chains appeared HLA-restricted, with HLA associations seemingly driven largely by CMV exposure. Roughly 15 rarely observed V segments, including chromosome 9 orphons, were excluded from the earlier analysis of about 500 of the donors because counts were too low. For the cohort, immune exposure information was limited to CMV serostatus. Specific HLA alleles were associated with 18,000 or so TCR beta sequences at a false discovery rate of 0.05 in a later analysis. Compared with the approximately 600-donor mean, donors in an Asian-associated ancestry cluster had fewer N-insertions in productive TCRs, according to a later genetic analysis. Roughly uniform sequencing depth across donors was assumed in presence/absence analyses, although this assumption may not hold. In the study, approximately 150 TCR beta chains were listed as associated with cytomegalovirus. A cluster of highly shared sequence variants was judged likely to represent a technical artifact of the sequencing pipeline. Some IMGT-functional V segments, including TRBV6-2 and TRBV6-3, could not be distinguished by the 87-base-pair reads and were therefore excluded. In a later analysis, HLA-associated TCR beta chains showed more clonal expansion and lower generation probabilities than non-associated chains that were equally common. The authors suggested that the approach could potentially be generalized to other disease states and immunological phenotypes. Correlated functional status among segregating V segments might reflect linkage disequilibrium, but an unknown experimental factor could not be ruled out. A few of the identified cytomegalovirus-associated TCR beta chains were confirmed in vitro to be specific for cytomegalovirus antigens. Most TCR sequences were observed very rarely across donors, whereas some public TCRs were present in many individuals. When HLA alleles, especially DR and DQ, strongly co-occurred, attributing TCR associations to individual alleles was difficult. A later analysis found that TCR association rates varied across HLA loci, with DRB1 alleles showing the most associated TCRs and HLA-C alleles the fewest. V-gene and J-gene trimming of TCR beta chains was associated with a missense DCLRE1C variant in a later genetic analysis, and the association was replicated in an independent cohort. An earlier analysis of approximately 600 of the donors showed that most TCR beta V segments appeared in productive rearrangements either about 87% or about 30% of the time, which broadly matched IMGT annotations. HLA typing was unavailable for some donors at each locus, so association tests used only the typed subset. The classifier was reported to diagnose cytomegalovirus status with high specificity and sensitivity in both the original cohort and the validation cohort. The cohort was sequenced for TCR beta chains only, and without alpha or paired-chain data the features that could be detected were limited. A later analysis reported that several top co-occurrence clusters appeared linked to parvovirus B19, influenza, CMV and Epstein-Barr virus.

Library construction relied on the immunoSEQ multiplex PCR assay. For the multiplex PCR, a mixture combining 60 forward primers for TCR Vbeta segments and 13 reverse primers for TCR Jbeta segments was used. The CDR3 region of rearranged TCR beta genes was amplified from genomic DNA with a multiplex PCR assay. Amplified TCR beta libraries were sequenced as 87-base-pair reads on the Illumina HiSeq System. Processing in the source paper ran as follows. In a later analysis, approximately 74 million unique TCR beta chains were counted across the approximately 670 repertoires, and some 10 million of these chains were shared by at least two donors. A nearest-neighbor algorithm error-corrected the raw reads and collapsed the reads into unique sequences, merging closely related sequences to remove PCR and sequencing errors. CDR3 sequences were aligned to IMGT reference sequences to assign V, D and J gene segments. For a sequence to be retained, a match of at least six nucleotides was required to both a V gene segment and a J gene segment. A rearrangement counted as productive if the CDR3 had no stop codons and remained in frame with V and J, and every other rearrangement counted as non-productive. CDR3 was defined by IMGT convention, running from the second conserved V-encoded cysteine to the conserved J-encoded phenylalanine. Sequences without an unambiguous match to a single V gene segment were excluded from the earlier analysis of over 500 of the donors. An earlier analysis of approximately 590 of the donors called V segments functional above 56.7% productive rearrangements and segregating when the between-donor standard deviation exceeded 5%. A statistical classification framework was developed to diagnose cytomegalovirus status using the catalog of TCR beta chain sequences. In a later analysis, TCR nucleotide sequences were compared against IMGT/GENE-DB human TR gene sequences so that V and J genes could be assigned. Using the TCRdist pipeline, a later analysis assigned CDR3 sequences along with most-parsimonious VDJ recombination scenarios. In a later analysis, every TCR beta chain was defined by the combination of its CDR3 amino acid sequence and its V-gene family, and reads without a unique V-gene family were dropped. A later analysis removed 500 to 600 highly shared, low-generation-probability nucleotide sequences to deal with suspected cross-contamination and a sequencing artifact. A later analysis calculated a clonal expansion index for each public chain from normalized within-repertoire ranks of inferred template counts. Generation probabilities in a later analysis came from a VDJ recombination model fitted to out-of-frame rearrangements, and those results were checked against IGoR. In a later analysis, TCR-TCR, TCR-HLA and TCR-CMV co-occurrence was scored with hypergeometric tests, and a repertoire-size bias correction was applied to TCR pairs. In a later analysis, false discovery rates were estimated by permuting HLA or CMV assignments 20 times. In a later analysis, co-occurring TCRs were grouped using DBSCAN, with TCRdist sequence similarity added in when clustering inside HLA-allele-positive subsets. Repertoires with fewer than 30,000 or more than 120,000 public chains, plus five repertoires with anomalous nucleotide sharing, were excluded from co-occurrence clustering. The immuneACCESS repertoire file appears here via TCRdb, limited to in-frame rearrangements. These files lack a portion of the clones; in checked studies, under half of the deficit traces to unresolved V genes, and the cause of the others is not known. V and J calls and clone size are given by that table; D and trimming were obtained from the DNA. The sample table contains 140,000 to 150,000 clones; only one count was recorded for approximately 79% of them. The ten largest clones add up to about 6.7% of the sample.

Source material: PBMCs. This chain is built from TRBV7-9 and TRBJ1-2, and TRBD1 matches 10 of the central bases. The receptor comes from a woman in her thirties or forties in good health and CMV-seropositive. The CDR3 protein: CASSPGTGVGYTF. The DNA sequence is TGTGCCAGCAGCCCGGGGACAGGGGTTGGCTACACCTTC.